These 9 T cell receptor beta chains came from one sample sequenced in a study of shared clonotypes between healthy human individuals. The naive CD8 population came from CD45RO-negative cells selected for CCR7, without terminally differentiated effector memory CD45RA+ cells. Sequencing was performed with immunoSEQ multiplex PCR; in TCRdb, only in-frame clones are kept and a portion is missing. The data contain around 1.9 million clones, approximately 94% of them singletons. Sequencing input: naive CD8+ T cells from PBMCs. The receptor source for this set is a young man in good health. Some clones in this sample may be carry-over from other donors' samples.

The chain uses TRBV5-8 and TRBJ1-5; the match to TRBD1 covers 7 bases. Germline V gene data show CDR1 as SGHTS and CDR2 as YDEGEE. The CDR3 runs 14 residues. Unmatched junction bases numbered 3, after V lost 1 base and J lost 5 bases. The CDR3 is CASSLRQGDQPQHF. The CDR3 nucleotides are TGTGCCAGCAGCTTGAGACAGGGCGATCAGCCCCAGCATTTT.

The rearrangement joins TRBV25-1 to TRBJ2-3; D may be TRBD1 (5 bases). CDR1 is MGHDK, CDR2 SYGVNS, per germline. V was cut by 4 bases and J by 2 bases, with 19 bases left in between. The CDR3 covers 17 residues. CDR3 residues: CASSAIGRTKITDTQYF. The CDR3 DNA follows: TGTGCCAGCAGTGCCATCGGGCGGACAAAGATCACAGATACGCAGTATTTT.

CDR3 amino acids: CSVQLGLAGGPYTQYF. DNA for the CDR3: TGCAGCGTTCAATTGGGACTAGCGGGAGGGCCATATACGCAGTATTTT. This chain joins TRBV29-1 and TRBJ2-3, with 16 bases lining up with TRBD2. V shed 5 bases and J 7 bases; nucleotides not matched to a gene: 9. CDR3 length: 16 residues. The germline CDR1 and CDR2 sequences are SQVTM and ANQGSEA.

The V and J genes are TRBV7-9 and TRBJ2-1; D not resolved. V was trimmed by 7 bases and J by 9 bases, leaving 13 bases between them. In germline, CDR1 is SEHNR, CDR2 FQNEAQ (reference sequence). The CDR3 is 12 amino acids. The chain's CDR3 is CASMGGYGEQFF. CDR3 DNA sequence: TGTGCCAGCATGGGTGGGTACGGTGAGCAGTTCTTC.

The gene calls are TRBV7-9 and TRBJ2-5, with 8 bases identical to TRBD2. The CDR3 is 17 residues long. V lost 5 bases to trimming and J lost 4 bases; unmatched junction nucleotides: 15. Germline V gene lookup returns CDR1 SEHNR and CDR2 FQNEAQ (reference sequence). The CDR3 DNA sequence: TGTGCCAGCAGCCCGGCGGGGGGCCGGATTACAGCAGAGACCCAGTACTTC. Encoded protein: CASSPAGGRITAETQYF.

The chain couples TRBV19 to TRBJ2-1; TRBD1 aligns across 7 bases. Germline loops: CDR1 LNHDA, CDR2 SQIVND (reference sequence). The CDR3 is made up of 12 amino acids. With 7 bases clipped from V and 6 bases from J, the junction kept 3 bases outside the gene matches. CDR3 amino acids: CASTTGVNEQFF. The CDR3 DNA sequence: TGTGCCAGTACCACAGGGGTCAATGAGCAGTTCTTC.

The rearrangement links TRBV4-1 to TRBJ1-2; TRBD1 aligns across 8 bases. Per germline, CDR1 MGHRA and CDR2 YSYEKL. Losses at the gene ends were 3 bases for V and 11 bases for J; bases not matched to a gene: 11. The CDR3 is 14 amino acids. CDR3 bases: TGCGCCAGCAGCCAGTACGGGACAGGCCCGGTGTACACCTTC. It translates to CASSQYGTGPVYTF.

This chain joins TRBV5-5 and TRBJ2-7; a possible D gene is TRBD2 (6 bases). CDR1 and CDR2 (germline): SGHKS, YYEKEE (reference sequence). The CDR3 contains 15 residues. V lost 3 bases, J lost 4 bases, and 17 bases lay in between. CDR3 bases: TGTGCCAGCAGCTCCAGCGGGTCCTTTGCGTACGAGCAGTACTTC. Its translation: CASSSSGSFAYEQYF.

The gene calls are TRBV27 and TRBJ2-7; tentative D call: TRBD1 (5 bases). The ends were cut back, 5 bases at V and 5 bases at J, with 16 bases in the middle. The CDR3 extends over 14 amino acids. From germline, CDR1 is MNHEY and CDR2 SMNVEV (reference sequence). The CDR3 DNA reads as TGTGCCAGCAGTCCAATCCCCCCAGGGCACGAGCAGTACTTC. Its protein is CASSPIPPGHEQYF.